A single sample is the source of the 28 T cell receptor beta chains below, sequenced in a study of OX40 agonist ivuxolimab in advanced cancers. Produced via immunoSEQ multiplex PCR; TCRdb's table is partial and in-frame only. The repertoire consists of 65,000 to 75,000 clones, with around 90% occurring once and the leading ten covering more than 0.85%. The input for sequencing was CD4+ or CD8+ T cells sorted from blood, taken in a trial of the OX40 agonist ivuxolimab. The receptors shown here come from an adult with an advanced solid tumor such as melanoma, head and neck, liver or kidney cancer.

This clone has a single count. CDR3 sequence: CATLLGDRYGYTF. CDR3 DNA sequence: TGTGCCACCCTGCTGGGGGATCGTTATGGCTACACCTTC. The rearrangement links TRBV6-1 to TRBJ1-2, with D maybe TRBD1 (5 bases). Germline CDR1 is MNHNS and CDR2 is SASEGT. The V gene lost 10 bases and the J gene lost 5 bases, with 17 bases spanning the gap. CDR3 length: 13 amino acids.

V and J are TRBV9 and TRBJ1-1, with no clear D. This CDR3 region has 11 residues. Germline CDR1 is SGDLS and CDR2 is YYNGEE. The DNA of the CDR3 is TGTGCGAGACTTGGGAGCACTGAAGCTTTCTTT. Translated: CARLGSTEAFF.

The chain joins TRBV18 to TRBJ2-7; 9 bases match TRBD2. CDR1 and CDR2 from the germline V gene are KGHSH and LQKENI. With V trimmed by 3 bases and J by 2 bases, 2 bases remained unmatched. The CDR3 contains 14 residues. In DNA form, the CDR3 reads TGTGCCAGCTCACCTGGCGGGGGGGCCTACGAGCAGTACTTC. Its translation: CASSPGGGAYEQYF.

The chain carries TRBV5-6 and TRBJ2-3, with 7 bases that match TRBD2. The CDR3 consists of 15 residues. CDR1 SGHDT and CDR2 YYEEEE come from the germline V gene. The V segment lost 2 bases and the J segment 0 bases; nucleotides outside the gene matches: 3. In nucleotides, the CDR3 is TGTGCCAGCAGCTTAGCGGGGCTCAGCACAGATACGCAGTATTTT. Residues: CASSLAGLSTDTQYF.

V is TRBV2 and J is TRBJ1-2; D is perhaps TRBD1 (5 bases). CDR3 size: 13 residues. V was pared by 7 bases and J by 7 bases, with 16 bases between. CDR1 and CDR2 (germline): SNHLY, FYNNEI. The CDR3 DNA is TGTGCCAGCACCCAGTCCCCCGGGGGTGGCTACACCTTC. It is translated as CASTQSPGGGYTF.

V usage is TRBV7-9 and J usage is TRBJ1-5, with D hard to call. Germline lookup yields CDR1 SEHNR and CDR2 FQNEAQ (reference sequence). The CDR3 is 13 amino acids. Trimming took off 3 bases at V and 1 base at J, with 4 bases between the two ends. CDR3 nucleotide sequence: TGTGCCAGCAGCTTTTCAAGCAATCAGCCCCAGCATTTT. Protein product: CASSFSSNQPQHF.

V and J are TRBV6-1 and TRBJ1-1, with a tentative D call TRBD1 (6 bases). CDR3 length equals 13 residues. The V gene's germline CDR1 is MNHNS and CDR2 SASEGT. The V end was cut by 6 bases, the J end by 1 base, with 9 bases between. Here the CDR3 reads CASRPTGNTEAFF. CDR3 nucleotides: TGTGCCAGCAGGCCGACAGGGAACACTGAAGCTTTCTTT.

The rearrangement links TRBV10-3 to TRBJ1-3; D might be TRBD1 (5 bases). This CDR3 is built from 14 residues. Germline CDR1 reads ENHRY; CDR2 reads SYGVKD. Trimming pared 6 bases from V and 2 bases from J, leaving 11 bases between. DNA for the CDR3: TGTGCCATCAGGAGCCAGGGTGCTGGAAACACCATATATTTT. Translation: CAIRSQGAGNTIYF.

The sample holds a few counts of this clone. This rearrangement joins TRBV7-8 to TRBJ2-7; a weak D match, TRBD1 (6 bases). V lost 5 bases to trimming and J lost 7 bases, with 9 bases between them. CDR3 size: 11 residues. The germline gives CDR1 SGHVS, CDR2 FQNEAQ. CDR3 sequence (DNA): TGTGCCAGCAGCCCACAGGGAGAGCAGTACTTC. Protein: CASSPQGEQYF.

This clone showed up just once. The chain carries TRBV6-1 and TRBJ1-2; no firm D call. This CDR3 spans 13 amino acids. Germline V gene data show CDR1 as MNHNS and CDR2 as SASEGT. The V end was cut by 2 bases, the J end by 8 bases, with 12 bases between. The CDR3 region is CASSESRPDGYTF. The CDR3 DNA reads as TGTGCCAGCAGTGAAAGTCGGCCGGACGGCTACACCTTC.

The chain employs TRBV7-9 and TRBJ2-5; D remains unclear. V lost 3 bases to trimming and J lost 5 bases, with 7 bases between them. Germline CDR1 SEHNR, CDR2 FQNEAQ (reference sequence). This CDR3 contains 12 residues. The CDR3 sequence: CASSFVSETQYF. For the CDR3, the DNA is TGTGCCAGCAGCTTCGTAAGCGAGACCCAGTACTTC.

This clone showed up just once. The chain carries TRBV21-1 and TRBJ2-7; TRBD2 was called by the table and not checked on the DNA. TRBV21-1 is termed a pseudogene. The CDR3 loop spans 11 amino acids. In DNA form, the CDR3 reads TGTGCCAGCAGCATATACTACGAGCAGTACTTC. Translating gives CASSIYYEQYF.

Comment on this clone: This specimen includes other DNA sequences encoding the same CDR3. The chain recombines TRBV5-1 with TRBJ1-1, with unresolved D. The CDR3 is 14 amino acids. V lost 0 bases to trimming and J lost 0 bases, with 6 bases between them. Per germline, CDR1 SGHRS and CDR2 YFSETQ. The CDR3 protein is CASSLGGLNTEAFF. The CDR3 nucleotides read TGCGCCAGCAGCTTGGGGGGTTTGAACACTGAAGCTTTCTTT.

The chain's CDR3 is CASSGQGARGATNEKLFF. CDR3 nucleotides: TGCGCCAGCAGCGGACAGGGGGCGCGAGGGGCAACTAATGAAAAACTGTTTTTT. V usage is TRBV5-1 and J usage is TRBJ1-4, with TRBD1 matching over 11 bases. Germline trimming cut 4 bases from V and 0 bases from J; bases unmatched to any gene: 8. The V gene's germline CDR1 is SGHRS and CDR2 YFSETQ. The CDR3 is made up of 18 amino acids.

The chain is built from TRBV6-1 and TRBJ1-1; a possible D gene is TRBD1 (6 bases). The V gene's germline CDR1 is MNHNS and CDR2 SASEGT. V was pared by 4 bases and J by 2 bases, with 14 bases between. The CDR3 is made up of 15 amino acids. CDR3 sequence reads: CASSVTGSGNTEAFF. The CDR3 DNA is TGTGCCAGCAGTGTTACAGGGAGCGGCAACACTGAAGCTTTCTTT.

J is TRBJ1-1 and V is TRBV2; D remains unclear. The V end was cut by 7 bases, the J end by 0 bases, with 9 bases between. Looked up from germline, CDR1 is SNHLY and CDR2 is FYNNEI. The CDR3 has 13 amino acids. The CDR3 sequence: CASKTYLNTEAFF. The CDR3 nucleotides read TGTGCCAGCAAAACATATCTGAACACTGAAGCTTTCTTT.

The chain couples TRBV30 to TRBJ1-5, with 7 bases lining up with TRBD1. Germline CDR1 reads GTSNPN; CDR2 reads SVGIG (reference sequence). CDR3 length: 13 amino acids. Losses at the gene ends were 4 bases for V and 3 bases for J; bases not matched to a gene: 3. CDR3 sequence: CAWTGGPNQPQHF. In DNA, the CDR3 is TGTGCCTGGACAGGGGGACCCAATCAGCCCCAGCATTTT.

This chain connects TRBV6-1 to TRBJ2-1; the match to TRBD2 covers 9 bases. This CDR3 is 17 amino acids long. Germline CDR1 MNHNS, CDR2 SASEGT. After removal of 4 bases from V and 3 bases from J, the junction contained 10 bases not matched to a gene. Written as DNA, the CDR3 is TGTGCCAGCAGTGTGGGGACGGTAGCGGGGGACTACAATGAGCAGTTCTTC. This codes for CASSVGTVAGDYNEQFF.

Here the CDR3 DNA reads TGCGCCAGCAGCCAGGGGGACAGCTACTATAATTCACCCCTCCACTTT. As protein: CASSQGDSYYNSPLHF. The chain links TRBV4-1 to TRBJ1-6; 7 bases are shared with TRBD1. Germline loops: CDR1 MGHRA, CDR2 YSYEKL. V lost 3 bases to trimming and J lost 3 bases; unmatched junction nucleotides: 5. The length of the CDR3 is 16 residues.

V gene TRBV5-1 combines with J gene TRBJ2-4; tentatively, D is TRBD2 (6 bases). V was clipped by 2 bases and J by 7 bases, with 22 bases between them. Germline CDR1 reads SGHRS; CDR2 reads YFSETQ. The CDR3 sequence is 17 residues long. The DNA for the CDR3 is TGCGCCAGCAGCTTACGTCCGACAGCCGGAGGGATGAACATTCAGTACTTC. It specifies CASSLRPTAGGMNIQYF.

V and J are TRBV25-1 and TRBJ1-2; TRBD1 aligns across 8 bases. The germline CDR1 and CDR2 sequences are MGHDK and SYGVNS. Trimming cost V 4 bases and J 7 bases; bases outside gene matches: 2. This CDR3 is built from 12 residues. Here the CDR3 reads CASSGTGTGYTF. The CDR3 DNA reads TGTGCCAGCAGTGGGACAGGGACTGGCTACACCTTC.

V usage is TRBV6-1 and J usage is TRBJ2-3; tentatively, D is TRBD2 (6 bases). The CDR3 sequence is 14 residues long. Germline loops: CDR1 MNHNS, CDR2 SASEGT. Deletions cut 7 bases from V and 10 bases from J, with 21 bases between. CDR3 loop: CASTKEAGTLAQYF. In DNA, the CDR3 is TGTGCCAGCACAAAGGAGGCTGGGACTCTGGCGCAGTATTTT.

The chain carries TRBV14 and TRBJ2-7; 9 bases agree with TRBD2. This CDR3 has 16 amino acids. Germline V gives CDR1 SGHDN, CDR2 FVKESK. The ends lost 0 bases at V and 0 bases at J; junction bases unmatched: 3. The CDR3 loop reads CASSQEAGGFSYEQYF. The CDR3 coding sequence is TGTGCCAGCAGCCAAGAAGCGGGGGGTTTCTCCTACGAGCAGTACTTC. Complete variable domain (other parts from reference TRBV14 and TRBJ2-7): EAGVTQFPSHSVIEKGQTVTLRCDPISGHDNLYWYRRVMGKEIKFLLHFVKESKQDESGMPNNRFLAERTGGTYSTLKVQPAELEDSGVYFCASSQEAGGFSYEQYFGPGTRLTVT.

The V call is TRBV13, the J call TRBJ2-5; D is undetermined. Germline V gene lookup returns CDR1 PRHDT and CDR2 FYEKMQ (reference sequence). The V gene lost 5 bases and the J gene lost 5 bases, with 18 bases spanning the gap. The CDR3 totals 15 residues. CDR3 region: CASSARSGAGETQYF. The CDR3 bases are TGTGCCAGCAGCGCCCGGTCGGGCGCTGGGGAGACCCAGTACTTC.

V and J are TRBV6-5 and TRBJ2-3, with D possibly matching TRBD1 (5 bases). This CDR3 is built from 15 residues. Germline CDR1 reads MNHEY; CDR2 reads SVGAGI. V gave up 0 bases and J gave up 8 bases, with 15 bases separating them. The CDR3 sequence: CASSYSGLDQGTQYF. Written as DNA, the CDR3 is TGTGCCAGCAGTTACTCGGGGCTAGATCAGGGTACGCAGTATTTT.

The gene calls are TRBV29-1 and TRBJ2-5; the D gene could be TRBD1 or TRBD2 (6 bases each). The CDR3 consists of 14 residues. The ends were cut back, 6 bases at V and 2 bases at J, with 16 bases in the middle. Looked up from germline, CDR1 is SQVTM and CDR2 is ANQGSEA. In DNA form, the CDR3 reads TGCAGCGTGGGGGGAAGGGGGACTCAAGAGACCCAGTACTTC. Protein sequence: CSVGGRGTQETQYF.

The J gene is TRBJ1-6, the V gene TRBV19; TRBD1 aligns across 11 bases. The CDR3 runs 14 residues. Trimming at V came to 4 bases and at J to 13 bases, leaving 6 bases not matched to a gene. The germline V gene encodes CDR1 LNHDA and CDR2 SQIVND (reference sequence). CDR3 in amino acids: CASSTGQGVSPLHF. The CDR3 nucleotides read TGTGCCAGTAGTACGGGACAGGGGGTTTCCCCCCTCCACTTT.

The chain uses TRBV9 and TRBJ2-3; D remains ambiguous. Trimming removed 1 base at V and 6 bases at J, with 9 bases between. This CDR3 spans 13 amino acids. Germline V gene lookup returns CDR1 SGDLS and CDR2 YYNGEE. CDR3 in DNA: TGTGCCAGCAGCGTATCTGGGGTTGATACGCAGTATTTT. This codes for CASSVSGVDTQYF.